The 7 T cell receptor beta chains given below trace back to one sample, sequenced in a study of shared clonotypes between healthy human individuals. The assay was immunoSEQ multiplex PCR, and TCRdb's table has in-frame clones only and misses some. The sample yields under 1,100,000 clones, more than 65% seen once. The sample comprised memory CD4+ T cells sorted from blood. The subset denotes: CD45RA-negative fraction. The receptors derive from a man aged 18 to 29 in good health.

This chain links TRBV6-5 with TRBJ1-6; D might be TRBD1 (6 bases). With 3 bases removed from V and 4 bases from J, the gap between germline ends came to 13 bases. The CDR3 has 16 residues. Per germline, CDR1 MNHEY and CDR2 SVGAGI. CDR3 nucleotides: TGTGCCAGCAGTTATAAACAGGGTTTTTATAATTCACCCCTCCACTTT. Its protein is CASSYKQGFYNSPLHF.

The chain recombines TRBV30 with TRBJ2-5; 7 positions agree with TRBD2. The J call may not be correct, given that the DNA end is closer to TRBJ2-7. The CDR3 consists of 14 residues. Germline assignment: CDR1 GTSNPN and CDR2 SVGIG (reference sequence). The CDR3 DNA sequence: TGTGCCTGTTCGCCCGGACTAGAGGGGTACGAGCAGTACTTC. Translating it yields CACSPGLEGYEQYF.

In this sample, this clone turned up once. DNA for the CDR3: TGTGCCAGCAGCTTTATCACCCCTGGGGCCAACGTCCTGACTTTC. Residues: CASSFITPGANVLTF. This chain joins TRBV7-9 and TRBJ2-6, with D hard to call. CDR1 and CDR2 from the germline V gene are SEHNR and FQNEAQ (reference sequence). The V end lost 3 bases, the J end lost 2 bases, and 8 bases lay between the germline ends. CDR3 length equals 15 residues.

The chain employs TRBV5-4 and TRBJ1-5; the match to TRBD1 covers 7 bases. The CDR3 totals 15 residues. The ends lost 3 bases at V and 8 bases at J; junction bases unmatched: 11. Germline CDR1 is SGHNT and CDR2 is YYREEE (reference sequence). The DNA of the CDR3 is TGTGCCAGCAGCTCCCAGGGGGGAGGGTTGGAGCCCCAGCATTTT. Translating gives CASSSQGGGLEPQHF.

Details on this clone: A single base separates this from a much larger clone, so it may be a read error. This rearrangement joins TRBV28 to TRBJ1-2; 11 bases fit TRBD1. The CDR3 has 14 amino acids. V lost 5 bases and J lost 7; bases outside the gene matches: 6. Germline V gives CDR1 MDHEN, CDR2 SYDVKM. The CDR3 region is CASSRPGTGGGYTF. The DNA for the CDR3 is TGTGCCAGCAGTCGACCCGGGACAGGGGGTGGCTACACCTTC.

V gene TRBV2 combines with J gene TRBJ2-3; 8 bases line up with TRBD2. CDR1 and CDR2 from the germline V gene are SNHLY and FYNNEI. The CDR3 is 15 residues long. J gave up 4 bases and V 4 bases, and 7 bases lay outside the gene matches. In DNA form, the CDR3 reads TGTGCCAGCAGTGGAGGCGGGGGGTTGGCAGATACGCAGTATTTT. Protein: CASSGGGGLADTQYF.

CDR3: CASSESGLTDTQYF. CDR3 sequence (DNA): TGCGCCAGCAGTGAATCGGGACTCACAGATACGCAGTATTTT. The chain is built from TRBV10-1 and TRBJ2-3; the D gene is possibly TRBD2 (6 bases). Germline values: CDR1 WNHNN, CDR2 SYGVQD (reference sequence). The CDR3 extends over 14 amino acids. Trimming removed 3 bases at V and 2 bases at J, with 9 bases between.